This T cell receptor (beta chain) was captured by sequencing in a study of OX40 agonist ivuxolimab in advanced cancers. Study overall: Three individuals attained partial responses, comprising one hepatocellular carcinoma case and two cutaneous melanoma cases.

Autoimmune disease history or systemic immunosuppression led to patients being barred. Method: immunoSEQ multiplex PCR; TCRdb's copy keeps in-frame clones and lacks some. This table holds some 80,000 clones, 92% found once. Findings and limits, study-wide: CD8+ T cells showed, on average, more clonal expansion than CD4+ cells. Both CD4+ and CD8+ T cell populations in blood had undergone clonal expansion by week 6 at 0.1 to 3.0 mg/kg.

V shed 3 bases, J shed 2 bases, and the junction held 2 bases outside the gene matches. The CDR3 runs to 14 residues. The germline gives CDR1 GTSNPN, CDR2 SVGIG (reference sequence). Details on this clone: The antigen remains undetermined.

V and J are TRBV30 and TRBJ2-2; TRBD2 matches 8 bases. The source of this sequence is an adult with an advanced solid tumor such as melanoma, head and neck, liver or kidney cancer. The sample here was CD4+ or CD8+ T cells sorted from blood, taken in a trial of the OX40 agonist ivuxolimab. CDR3 amino acids: CAWSSGGNTGELFF. The CDR3 DNA reads as TGTGCCTGGAGCAGCGGGGGAAACACCGGGGAGCTGTTTTTT.